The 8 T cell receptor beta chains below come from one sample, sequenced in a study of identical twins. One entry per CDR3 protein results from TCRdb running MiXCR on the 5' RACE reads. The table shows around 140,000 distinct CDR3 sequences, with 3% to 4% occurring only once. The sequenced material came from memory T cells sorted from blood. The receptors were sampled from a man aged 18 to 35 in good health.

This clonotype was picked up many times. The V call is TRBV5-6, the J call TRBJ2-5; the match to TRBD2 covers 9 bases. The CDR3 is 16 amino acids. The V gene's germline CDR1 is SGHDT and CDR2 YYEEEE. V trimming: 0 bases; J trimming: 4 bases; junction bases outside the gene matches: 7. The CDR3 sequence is CASSLAISGRGETQYF. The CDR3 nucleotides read TGTGCCAGCAGCTTGGCTATTAGCGGGAGAGGAGAGACCCAGTACTTC.

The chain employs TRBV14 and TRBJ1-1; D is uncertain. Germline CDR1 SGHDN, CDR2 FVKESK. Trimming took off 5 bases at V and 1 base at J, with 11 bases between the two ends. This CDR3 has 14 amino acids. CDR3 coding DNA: TGTGCCAGCAGCTACGGAATGGCGAACACTGAAGCTTTCTTT. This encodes CASSYGMANTEAFF.

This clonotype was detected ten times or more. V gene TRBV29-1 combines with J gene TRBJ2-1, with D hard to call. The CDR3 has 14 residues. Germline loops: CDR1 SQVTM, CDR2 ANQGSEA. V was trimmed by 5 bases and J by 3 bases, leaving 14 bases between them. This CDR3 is CSVTFLSLYNEQFF. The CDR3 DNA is TGCAGCGTTACATTCCTTAGCCTCTACAATGAGCAGTTCTTC.

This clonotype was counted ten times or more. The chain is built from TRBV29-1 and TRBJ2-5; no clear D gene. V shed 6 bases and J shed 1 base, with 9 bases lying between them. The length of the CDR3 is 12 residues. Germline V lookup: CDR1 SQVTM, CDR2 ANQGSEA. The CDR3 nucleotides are TGCAGCGTACACAGCTTCCAAGAGACCCAGTACTTC. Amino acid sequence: CSVHSFQETQYF.

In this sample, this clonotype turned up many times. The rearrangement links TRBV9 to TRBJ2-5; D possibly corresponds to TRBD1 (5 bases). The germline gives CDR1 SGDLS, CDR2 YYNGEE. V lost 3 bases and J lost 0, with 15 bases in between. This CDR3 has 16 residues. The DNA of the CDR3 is TGTGCCAGCAGCGAACGAGACAGTATGTACCAAGAGACCCAGTACTTC. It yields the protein CASSERDSMYQETQYF.

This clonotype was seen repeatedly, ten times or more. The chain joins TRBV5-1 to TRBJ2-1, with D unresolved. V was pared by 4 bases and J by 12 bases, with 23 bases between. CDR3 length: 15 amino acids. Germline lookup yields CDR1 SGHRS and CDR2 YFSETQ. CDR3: CASSDAIWTRTGQFF. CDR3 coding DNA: TGCGCCAGCAGCGACGCCATCTGGACCCGAACGGGGCAGTTCTTC. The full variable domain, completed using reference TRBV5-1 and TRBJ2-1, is KAGVTQTPRYLIKTRGQQVTLSCSPISGHRSVSWYQQTPGQGLQFLFEYFSETQRNKGNFPGRFSGRQFSNSRSEMNVSTLELGDSALYLCASSDAIWTRTGQFFGPGTRLTVL.

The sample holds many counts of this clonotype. The CDR3 sequence: CASSVGGYSNEQFF. CDR3 in DNA: TGTGCCAGCAGCGTGGGGGGCTACTCAAATGAGCAGTTCTTC. This chain links TRBV6-1 with TRBJ2-1; D may match TRBD1 or TRBD2 (6 bases each). Trimming left V 6 bases short and J 7 bases short, with 16 bases between. This CDR3 has 14 residues. CDR1 MNHNS and CDR2 SASEGT come from the germline V gene.

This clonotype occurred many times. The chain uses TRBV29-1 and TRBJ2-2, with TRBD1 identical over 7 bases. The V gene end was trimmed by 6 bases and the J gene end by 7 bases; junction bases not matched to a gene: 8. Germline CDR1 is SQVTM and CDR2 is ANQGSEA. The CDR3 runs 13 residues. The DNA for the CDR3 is TGCAGCGTCTTAACAGGGGTATACGGGGAGCTGTTTTTT. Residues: CSVLTGVYGELFF.